This TCR beta chain stems from a study of glioma-infiltrating T cells after dendritic cell vaccination. Study background: Treatment, given 2003 to 2012, was autologous tumor lysate-pulsed dendritic cell vaccination.

This clone was observed a single time. What it binds is unknown. CDR3 length: 14 residues. The trim removed 4 bases at V and 4 bases at J, leaving 3 bases unmatched. Germline-derived CDR1 and CDR2 are SGHRS and YFSETQ. The PCR used 60 V beta and 13 J beta primers. The table came from immunoSEQ multiplex PCR; TCRdb's copy has only in-frame clones and leaves some out. The sample has 20,000 to 25,000 clones, around 79% seen once. The study's findings and limits: Higher pretreatment TIL content predicted longer progression-free time and survival. The cohort had few patients with full blood and tumor sets.

V gene TRBV5-1 combines with J gene TRBJ2-1, with TRBD1 matching over 9 bases. The TCR was taken from a human donor with glioblastoma. This sample comprised blood, obtained before dendritic cell vaccination. The CDR3 bases are TGCGCCAGCAGCCGCGGGACAGGGTACAATGAGCAGTTCTTC. This translates into CASSRGTGYNEQFF.